This is a list of T cell receptor beta chains from one sample in a study of Ad26.COV2.S vaccination and SARS-CoV-2 variants. The repertoire was sequenced with immunoSEQ multiplex PCR; TCRdb's copy has only in-frame clones and lacks some. This sample has about 420,000 clones, with roughly 88% found just once. The specimen was peripheral blood, collected in a trial of Ad26.COV2.S vaccine versus placebo. The receptor set was obtained from a person aged 18-65 years who received the Ad26.COV2.S COVID-19 vaccine or a placebo. The CDR3 runs from the conserved cysteine through the conserved F or W.

j_gene: TRBJ1-4
len: 13
v_gene: TRBV6-5
CDR3aa: CASSRTINEKLFF

j_gene: TRBJ2-2
len: 12
v_gene: TRBV5-1
CDR3aa: CASSLERGELFF

j_gene: TRBJ2-7
len: 15
v_gene: TRBV5-1
CDR3aa: CASSLVAGASYEQYF

j_gene: TRBJ2-7
len: 12
v_gene: TRBV30
CDR3aa: CAWSGQHYEQYF

j_gene: TRBJ1-1
len: 14
v_gene: TRBV9
CDR3aa: CASSVEGLNTEAFF

j_gene: TRBJ2-5
len: 12
v_gene: TRBV2
CDR3aa: CASMGFEETQYF

j_gene: TRBJ1-2
len: 14
v_gene: TRBV7-2
CDR3aa: CASSLARVGGGYTF

j_gene: TRBJ1-5
len: 15
v_gene: TRBV7-6
CDR3aa: CASSLDGARNQPQHF

j_gene: TRBJ2-7
len: 15
v_gene: TRBV2
CDR3aa: CASSDPGHSSYEQYF

j_gene: TRBJ1-2
len: 14
v_gene: TRBV28
CDR3aa: CATRKDNPDYGYTF

j_gene: TRBJ2-5
len: 18
v_gene: TRBV7-2
CDR3aa: CASSPFSPSMPHFQTQYF

j_gene: TRBJ1-1
len: 15
v_gene: TRBV13
CDR3aa: CASSPTGSLSTEAFF

j_gene: TRBJ2-3
len: 14
v_gene: TRBV5-6
CDR3aa: CASTTSGGANTQYF

j_gene: TRBJ2-5
len: 18
v_gene: TRBV11-2
CDR3aa: CASSLDLGGADIQETQYF

j_gene: TRBJ2-1
len: 14
v_gene: TRBV7-2
CDR3aa: CASSLEPDSYEQFF

j_gene: TRBJ1-6
len: 16
v_gene: TRBV10-3
CDR3aa: CAISESLGQSNSPLHF

j_gene: TRBJ2-3
len: 16
v_gene: TRBV4-3
CDR3aa: CASSQAGTVTADTQYF

j_gene: TRBJ1-2
len: 12
v_gene: TRBV7-2
CDR3aa: CASSLSREGYTF

j_gene: TRBJ1-4
len: 16
v_gene: TRBV4-2
CDR3aa: CASSQDPGTGGEKLFF

j_gene: TRBJ1-3
len: 15
v_gene: TRBV4-3
CDR3aa: CASSYGQGAGNTIYF

j_gene: TRBJ1-5
len: 15
v_gene: TRBV19
CDR3aa: CASSMGRGTNQPQHF

j_gene: TRBJ2-3
len: 15
v_gene: TRBV7-7
CDR3aa: CASSLLPGGTDTQYF

j_gene: TRBJ2-7
len: 13
v_gene: TRBV27
CDR3aa: CASSSLGPYEQYF

j_gene: TRBJ1-2
len: 14
v_gene: TRBV7-9
CDR3aa: CASSTYGEEEGYTF

j_gene: TRBJ2-1
len: 13
v_gene: TRBV15
CDR3aa: CATSGGLGSEQFF

j_gene: TRBJ1-2
len: 14
v_gene: TRBV6-1
CDR3aa: CASSEVGQGPGYTF

j_gene: TRBJ1-2
len: 15
v_gene: TRBV10-3
CDR3aa: CAISGQGGSSYGYTF

j_gene: TRBJ2-7
len: 16
v_gene: TRBV4-1
CDR3aa: CASSQVAPGLALEQYF

j_gene: TRBJ2-6
len: 14
v_gene: TRBV11-1
CDR3aa: CASSLGSGANVLTF

j_gene: TRBJ2-5
len: 15
v_gene: TRBV19
CDR3aa: CASSVSGTAQETQYF

j_gene: TRBJ2-1
len: 13
v_gene: TRBV3-1/TRBV3-2
CDR3aa: CASSQGGFSEQFF

j_gene: TRBJ1-1
len: 15
v_gene: TRBV6-5
CDR3aa: CASSYSSRGRTEAFF

j_gene: TRBJ2-3
len: 14
v_gene: TRBV2
CDR3aa: CASTRDSHTDTQYF

j_gene: TRBJ1-1
len: 15
v_gene: TRBV5-1
CDR3aa: CASSPRTGAYTEAFF

j_gene: TRBJ1-5
len: 16
v_gene: TRBV2
CDR3aa: CASSEASGGINQPQHF

j_gene: TRBJ1-5
len: 16
v_gene: TRBV2
CDR3aa: CASSEALGQGREPQHF

j_gene: TRBJ2-7
len: 13
v_gene: TRBV19
CDR3aa: CASSIGPPYEQYF

j_gene: TRBJ1-6
len: 15
v_gene: TRBV19
CDR3aa: CASTPSGTGNSPLHF

j_gene: TRBJ1-1
len: 14
v_gene: TRBV11-2
CDR3aa: CASSFWQKNTEAFF

j_gene: TRBJ1-6
len: 15
v_gene: TRBV7-9
CDR3aa: CASRDGVSYNSPLHF

j_gene: TRBJ2-5
len: 15
v_gene: TRBV7-2
CDR3aa: CASSSQATAQETQYF

j_gene: TRBJ2-3
len: 14
v_gene: TRBV7-2
CDR3aa: CASSLVSAVDTQYF

j_gene: TRBJ2-1
len: 13
v_gene: TRBV19
CDR3aa: CASSRVSYNEQFF

j_gene: TRBJ2-4
len: 15
v_gene: TRBV4-2
CDR3aa: CASSQGDLAKNIQYF

j_gene: TRBJ2-5
len: 13
v_gene: TRBV21-1
CDR3aa: CASSKGQKETQYF

j_gene: TRBJ1-5
len: 16
v_gene: TRBV4-3
CDR3aa: CASSQGARVTNQPQHF

j_gene: TRBJ2-3
len: 15
v_gene: TRBV28
CDR3aa: CASRLAGGTSGAQYF

j_gene: TRBJ2-7
len: 14
v_gene: TRBV7-8
CDR3aa: CASSPIHARGEQYF

j_gene: TRBJ1-2
len: 15
v_gene: TRBV6-5
CDR3aa: CASSYSSAGGYGYTF

j_gene: TRBJ2-2
len: 16
v_gene: TRBV5-1
CDR3aa: CASSSTSGVNTGELFF

j_gene: TRBJ2-5
len: 13
v_gene: TRBV30
CDR3aa: CAWALGFGETQYF

j_gene: TRBJ2-5
len: 14
v_gene: TRBV6-5
CDR3aa: CASGRTGGTGAQYF

j_gene: TRBJ2-1
len: 15
v_gene: TRBV6-6
CDR3aa: CASSKQGAFLNEQFF

j_gene: TRBJ1-3
len: 13
v_gene: TRBV28
CDR3aa: CASNFFSGNTIYF

j_gene: TRBJ1-2
len: 14
v_gene: TRBV7-9
CDR3aa: CASSLAIGFYGYTF